In this sample, the clone carrying this T cell receptor beta chain turned up a few times. Repertoires were generated with immunoSEQ multiplex PCR, while TCRdb's copy carries only in-frame clones and drops some. In the table there are around 320,000 clones, roughly 87% of which are singletons. The sample is drawn from a study of blood T cell repertoires in COVID-19. The sequence was collected from a man between 18 and 29 years old with active or convalescent COVID-19. The specimen sequenced was peripheral blood.

In nucleotides, the CDR3 is TGCGCCAGCAGCCAAGAGCTGGGACAGAGGAACACTGAAGCTTTCTTT. Protein: CASSQELGQRNTEAFF. This chain joins TRBV4-1 and TRBJ1-1, with 7 bases matching TRBD1. CDR3 length: 16 residues. Germline lookup yields CDR1 MGHRA and CDR2 YSYEKL. J gave up 1 base and V 0 bases, and 5 bases lay outside the gene matches.